These T cell receptor beta chains were read from a single sample in a study of control samples from healthy donors and cancer patients. This table comes from immunoSEQ multiplex PCR, and its TCRdb copy is limited to in-frame clones, with some not included. This table has around 70,000 clones, approximately 94% appearing once. Input material: blood. The receptors shown here come from a woman aged 25 to 39 in good health. Both conserved end residues are part of each CDR3.

V	J	CDR3
TRBV6-1	TRBJ1-6	CASSEDPSPLHF
TRBV4-2	TRBJ2-5	CASSQGGTQETQYF
TRBV11-2	TRBJ1-2	CASSLGQGQGGYGYTF
TRBV5-1	TRBJ2-2	CASSLSTGDYWAGELFF
TRBV5-5	TRBJ2-5	CASSQQDTIQETQYF
TRBV15	TRBJ2-7	CATSSRPGQGYEQYF
TRBV27	TRBJ2-2	CASSFSPTSGGATGELFF
TRBV4-1	TRBJ2-6	CASSPLGQGVAGANVLTF
TRBV11-2	TRBJ2-5	CASSLPSGVQTQYF
TRBV5-6	TRBJ2-2	CASSRSGDNTGELFF
TRBV15	TRBJ1-3	CATSRPGGYSGNTIYF
TRBV10-2	TRBJ2-1	CASSEGGGHEQFF
TRBV10-2	TRBJ2-1	CASLFLGEQFF
TRBV10-2	TRBJ1-2	CASSLGYSDYGYTF
TRBV27	TRBJ1-1	CASSGSDRGFEAFF
TRBV7-2	TRBJ1-3	CASSSITVSGNTIYF
TRBV27	TRBJ1-1	CASSLRGATNTEAFF
TRBV7-8	TRBJ2-1	CASSRSTQLNEQFF
TRBV18	TRBJ1-5	CASSPNPGGNQPQHF
TRBV6-1	TRBJ2-5	CASSEAGGRWETQYF
TRBV3-1/TRBV3-2	TRBJ1-2	CASSQEYSSYGYTF
TRBV5-1	TRBJ2-7	CASSPQSQGDEQYF
TRBV18	TRBJ1-3	CASWDSGNTIYF
TRBV7-6	TRBJ2-6	CASSPSGSGANVLTF
TRBV5-1	TRBJ2-3	CASSTGLAGGSTDTQYF
TRBV19	TRBJ2-5	CASRQAGETQYF
TRBV5-4	TRBJ1-1	CASSLGQEEAFF
TRBV3-1/TRBV3-2	TRBJ1-5	CASSLTASSNQPQHF
TRBV2	TRBJ1-5	CASSEAGSGHPNQPQHF
TRBV7-3	TRBJ1-1	CASSLTGLVDTEAFF
TRBV18	TRBJ1-1	CASSHENTEAFF
TRBV3-1/TRBV3-2	TRBJ2-1	CASSQDWGWAYNEQFF
TRBV7-9	TRBJ2-3	CASRPGLTDTQYF
TRBV4-1	TRBJ2-3	CASSQEVRTGSSDTQYF
TRBV28	TRBJ1-2	CASARTNYGYTF
TRBV2	TRBJ1-3	CASSVGTTGNTIYF
TRBV28	TRBJ2-2	CASSKWTGNTNTGELFF
TRBV5-4	TRBJ1-2	CASSLAVGWYTF
TRBV27	TRBJ1-3	CASSLSGERGKVYF
TRBV19	TRBJ1-1	CASRIDPKAFF
TRBV11-3	TRBJ1-1	CASSLDSVNTEAFF
TRBV7-3	TRBJ2-1	CASSLLAGSDEQFF
TRBV9	TRBJ2-3	CASSPGSDTQYF
TRBV6-5	TRBJ1-1	CASIGQGYTEAFF
TRBV15	TRBJ2-3	CATSRETGLVTDTQYF
TRBV5-1	TRBJ1-1	CASSLGTGGNTEAFF
TRBV10-3	TRBJ2-7	CAISESPGPYEQYF
TRBV19	TRBJ1-1	CASNSNRGAGTEAFF
TRBV28	TRBJ1-4	CASRTRIGPKLFF